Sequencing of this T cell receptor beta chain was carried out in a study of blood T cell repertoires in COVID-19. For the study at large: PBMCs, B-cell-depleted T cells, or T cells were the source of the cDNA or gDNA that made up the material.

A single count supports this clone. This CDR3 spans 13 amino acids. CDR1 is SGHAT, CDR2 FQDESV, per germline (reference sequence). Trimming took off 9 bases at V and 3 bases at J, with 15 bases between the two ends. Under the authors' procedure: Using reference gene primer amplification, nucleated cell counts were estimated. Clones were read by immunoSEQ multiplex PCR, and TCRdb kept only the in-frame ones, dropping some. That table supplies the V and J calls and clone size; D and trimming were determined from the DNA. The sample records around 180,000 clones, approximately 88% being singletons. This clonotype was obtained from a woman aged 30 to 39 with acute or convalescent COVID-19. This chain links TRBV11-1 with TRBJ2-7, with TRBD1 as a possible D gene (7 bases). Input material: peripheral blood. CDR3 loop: CASGGTDDYEQYF. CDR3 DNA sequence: TGTGCCAGTGGCGGGACAGACGACTACGAGCAGTACTTC.